Each of the 27 T cell receptor beta chains below was sequenced from the same sample in a study of shared clonotypes between healthy human individuals. Assay used: immunoSEQ multiplex PCR; TCRdb lists only in-frame clones, some missing. Of under 2,000,000 clones detected, approximately 94% appear once; the ten largest clones hold around 1.2%. Naive CD8 populations comprised CD45RO-negative cells positively selected for CCR7, excluding terminally differentiated effector memory CD45RA+ cells. The sample comprised naive CD8+ T cells sorted from blood. Source of these receptors: a man aged 18 to 29 in good health.

This chain links TRBV6-5 with TRBJ1-5; no reliable D call. The CDR3 runs to 13 residues. The germline CDR1 and CDR2 sequences are MNHEY and SVGAGI. Trimming cost V 0 bases and J 6 bases, with 6 bases left between them. The DNA for the CDR3 is TGTGCCAGCAGTTACTCGATACTTCAGCCCCAGCATTTT. Its translation: CASSYSILQPQHF.

This chain joins TRBV5-1 and TRBJ2-5; maybe TRBD1 (5 bases). Trimming cost V 7 bases and J 2 bases, with 18 bases left between them. The CDR3 is 15 residues long. Germline V lookup: CDR1 SGHRS, CDR2 YFSETQ. CDR3 sequence: CASRLGAGQQETQYF. Written as DNA, the CDR3 is TGCGCCAGCCGACTTGGGGCAGGACAACAAGAGACCCAGTACTTC.

The chain is built from TRBV19 and TRBJ1-1; no reliable D call. Germline CDR1 is LNHDA and CDR2 is SQIVND (reference sequence). CDR3 size: 15 residues. The V and J ends lost 3 bases and 0 bases respectively, with 11 bases between them. The CDR3 nucleotides are TGTGCCAGTAGTATGGTGGAGGGCATGAACACTGAAGCTTTCTTT. Protein product: CASSMVEGMNTEAFF. The full variable domain, rest sourced from reference TRBV19 and TRBJ1-1, is DGGITQSPKYLFRKEGQNVTLSCEQNLNHDAMYWYRQDPGQGLRLIYYSQIVNDFQKGDIAEGYSVSREKKESFPLTVTSAQKNPTAFYLCASSMVEGMNTEAFFGQGTRLTVV.

DNA for the CDR3: TGTGCCAGCAGCAGTACCAACTATGGCTACACCTTC. Protein: CASSSTNYGYTF. V and J are TRBV9 and TRBJ1-2; no clear D gene. The germline V and J ends were trimmed by 4 bases and 2 bases, with 6 bases remaining between them. The CDR3 loop spans 12 amino acids. The germline CDR1 and CDR2 sequences are SGDLS and YYNGEE.

This chain joins TRBV5-1 and TRBJ2-7, with TRBD1 matching 7 bases. J gave up 0 bases and V 1 base, and 7 bases lay outside the gene matches. Germline CDR1 and CDR2: SGHRS and YFSETQ. CDR3 length: 16 amino acids. CDR3 bases: TGCGCCAGCAGCTTGTCGGTGACAGGGAGCTCCTACGAGCAGTACTTC. It encodes CASSLSVTGSSYEQYF.

This chain links TRBV30 with TRBJ2-3; the match to TRBD2 covers 9 bases. The CDR3 extends over 17 amino acids. V gave up 3 bases and J gave up 4 bases; unmatched junction bases: 14. Germline V gene lookup returns CDR1 GTSNPN and CDR2 SVGIG (reference sequence). For the CDR3, the DNA is TGTGCCTGGAGGCCCCCGACTAGCGGATGGGGGGCAGATACGCAGTATTTT. Encoded protein: CAWRPPTSGWGADTQYF.

V usage is TRBV30 and J usage is TRBJ2-7; 8 bases map to TRBD2. Trimming removed 5 bases from V and 4 bases from J; junction bases left unmatched: 4. Germline loops: CDR1 GTSNPN, CDR2 SVGIG (reference sequence). This CDR3 region has 12 residues. The CDR3 sequence: CAWQSGSYEQYF. The CDR3 DNA follows: TGTGCCTGGCAGAGCGGGAGTTACGAGCAGTACTTC.

CDR3 DNA: TGCGCCAGCAGCCATTTAGCGGGAGTAGGGAATGAGCAGTTCTTC. This codes for CASSHLAGVGNEQFF. J is TRBJ2-1 and V is TRBV4-3, with TRBD2 matching over 9 bases. Germline CDR1 LGHNA, CDR2 YSLEER. The V segment lost 3 bases and the J segment 7 bases; nucleotides outside the gene matches: 7. The CDR3 sequence is 15 residues long.

This chain uses TRBV28 with TRBJ2-5, with D perhaps TRBD1 or TRBD2 (5 bases each). In germline, CDR1 is MDHEN, CDR2 SYDVKM. This CDR3 is 18 amino acids long. V gave up 3 bases and J gave up 1 base, with 21 bases separating them. The CDR3, as DNA: TGTGCCAGCAGTTTCGGGACCGGGACCTACTCCTTCCAAGAGACCCAGTACTTC. Translated, it gives CASSFGTGTYSFQETQYF.

V and J are TRBV2 and TRBJ1-2; TRBD1 is a possible D gene (6 bases). The CDR3 has 16 amino acids. Trimming left V 7 bases short and J 3 bases short, with 21 bases between. Germline V gene sequence: CDR1 SNHLY, CDR2 FYNNEI. The CDR3 protein is CASNLSPTGGHYGYTF. CDR3 DNA: TGTGCCAGCAACCTATCACCGACAGGCGGACACTATGGCTACACCTTC.

V and J are TRBV4-3 and TRBJ1-1, with 10 bases aligning to TRBD1. The V gene end was trimmed by 4 bases and the J gene end by 5 bases; junction bases not matched to a gene: 16. CDR1 is LGHNA and CDR2 is YSLEER in the germline V gene. This CDR3 has 18 residues. CDR3: CASSRTNKLDRGGTEAFF. CDR3 bases: TGCGCCAGCAGCCGGACAAATAAACTGGACAGGGGGGGGACTGAAGCTTTCTTT.

The V and J genes are TRBV5-4 and TRBJ1-2; 7 bases map to TRBD1. Germline-derived CDR1 and CDR2 are SGHNT and YYREEE (reference sequence). This CDR3 spans 16 amino acids. The junction had 9 bases not matched to a gene; V was cut back by 3 bases and J by 1 base. CDR3 region: CASSSRQTGNNYGYTF. The DNA for the CDR3 is TGTGCCAGCAGCTCCCGACAGACAGGGAATAACTATGGCTACACCTTC. The full variable domain, with the rest looked up from reference TRBV5-4 and TRBJ1-2, is ETGVTQSPTHLIKTRGQQVTLRCSSQSGHNTVSWYQQALGQGPQFIFQYYREEENGRGNFPPRFSGLQFPNYSSELNVNALELDDSALYLCASSSRQTGNNYGYTFGSGTRLTVV.

J is TRBJ2-7 and V is TRBV27; 7 positions match TRBD1. CDR1 and CDR2 from the germline V gene are MNHEY and SMNVEV (reference sequence). The CDR3 consists of 14 residues. V was clipped by 3 bases and J by 2 bases; unmatched bases: 4. Here the CDR3 DNA reads TGTGCCAGCAGTTTTGAACAGGGGACCTACGAGCAGTACTTC. Its protein is CASSFEQGTYEQYF.

A remark on this clone: Other DNA sequences in the same sample also yield this CDR3. The CDR3 DNA reads as TGTGCCAGCAGTTTGGCTAGCGGGAGCTACAATGAGCAGTTCTTC. It specifies CASSLASGSYNEQFF. The chain has TRBV27 and TRBJ2-1; 10 bases match TRBD2. The CDR3 covers 15 residues. Germline CDR1 and CDR2: MNHEY and SMNVEV (reference sequence). Trimming removed 3 bases from V and 3 bases from J; junction bases left unmatched: 2.

J is TRBJ1-3 and V is TRBV30; a weak D match, TRBD1 (5 bases). The CDR3 is made up of 17 amino acids. Trimming took 3 bases from V and 0 from J, leaving 18 bases between them. CDR1 is GTSNPN and CDR2 is SVGIG in the germline V gene (reference sequence). DNA of the CDR3: TGTGCCTGGAGCGCCGATTCGAACAGGTTCTCTGGAAACACCATATATTTT. Protein sequence: CAWSADSNRFSGNTIYF. The full variable domain, completed using reference TRBV30 and TRBJ1-3, is SQTIHQWPATLVQPVGSPLSLECTVEGTSNPNLYWYRQAAGRGLQLLFYSVGIGQISSEVPQNLSASRPQDRQFILSSKKLLLSDSGFYLCAWSADSNRFSGNTIYFGEGSWLTVV.

V gene TRBV10-1 combines with J gene TRBJ2-2; 11 bases align to TRBD1. The CDR3 totals 16 residues. Germline trimming cut 3 bases from V and 4 bases from J; bases unmatched to any gene: 4. Germline V gene data show CDR1 as WNHNN and CDR2 as SYGVQD (reference sequence). The CDR3 sequence is CASSDGTGGLTGELFF. The DNA for the CDR3 is TGCGCCAGCAGTGATGGGACAGGGGGTCTCACCGGGGAGCTGTTTTTT.

Regarding this clone: The same CDR3 arises from other DNA sequences in this sample as well. The chain uses TRBV5-1 and TRBJ2-7, with TRBD1 matching 8 bases. The CDR3 extends over 14 amino acids. The germline V gene has CDR1 SGHRS and CDR2 YFSETQ. The junction had 6 bases not matched to a gene; V was cut back by 4 bases and J by 3 bases. CDR3 DNA: TGCGCCAGCAGCCCATGGACAGGGAGCTACGAGCAGTACTTC. As protein: CASSPWTGSYEQYF.

The chain combines TRBV19 with TRBJ1-5; 7 nucleotides line up with TRBD1. The J segment lost 2 bases and the V segment lost 3 bases, leaving 4 bases of the junction unmatched. CDR3 length equals 15 residues. Germline CDR1 LNHDA, CDR2 SQIVND (reference sequence). The chain's CDR3 is CASSMTGYGNQPQHF. The CDR3 DNA sequence: TGTGCCAGTAGTATGACAGGGTACGGCAATCAGCCCCAGCATTTT.

V and J are TRBV4-1 and TRBJ1-2; possible D gene TRBD1, 5 bases. V was trimmed by 0 bases and J by 1 base, leaving 9 bases between them. This CDR3 region has 15 residues. CDR1 and CDR2 (germline): MGHRA, YSYEKL. The CDR3 region has the DNA TGCGCCAGCAGCCAAGATCGGAGGGGTAACTATGGCTACACCTTC. Protein sequence: CASSQDRRGNYGYTF.

This chain connects TRBV7-9 to TRBJ1-2, with D perhaps matching TRBD1 (5 bases). V was clipped by 2 bases and J by 4 bases, with 11 bases between them. Germline CDR1 and CDR2: SEHNR and FQNEAQ (reference sequence). This CDR3 contains 14 residues. CDR3 sequence: CASSLRGGSYGYTF. DNA of the CDR3: TGTGCCAGCAGCTTAAGGGGAGGAAGCTATGGCTACACCTTC.

The rearrangement uses TRBV9 and TRBJ2-7; possibly TRBD1 for D (6 bases). Germline V gene sequence: CDR1 SGDLS, CDR2 YYNGEE. The length of the CDR3 is 14 residues. V dropped 3 bases and J dropped 5 bases, with 15 bases sitting between them. CDR3: CASSASGSGDEQYF. CDR3 DNA sequence: TGTGCCAGCAGCGCTTCAGGGTCAGGGGACGAGCAGTACTTC. Full variable domain (missing parts from reference TRBV9 and TRBJ2-7): DSGVTQTPKHLITATGQRVTLRCSPRSGDLSVYWYQQSLDQGLQFLIQYYNGEERAKGNILERFSAQQFPDLHSELNLSSLELGDSALYFCASSASGSGDEQYFGPGTRLTVT.

The gene calls are TRBV6-5 and TRBJ2-5; 8 bases align to TRBD2. The CDR3 runs 14 residues. Germline CDR1 reads MNHEY; CDR2 reads SVGAGI. V dropped 6 bases and J dropped 2; count of bases not matched to a gene: 5. This CDR3 reads CASRTGGEQETQYF. CDR3 nucleotide sequence: TGTGCCAGCAGGACCGGGGGGGAACAAGAGACCCAGTACTTC.

The V and J genes are TRBV4-1 and TRBJ2-7; D is perhaps TRBD1 or TRBD2 (5 bases each). Germline V gives CDR1 MGHRA, CDR2 YSYEKL. The CDR3 extends over 15 amino acids. With 0 bases removed from V and 4 bases from J, the gap between germline ends came to 13 bases. CDR3 in amino acids: CASSQDAGDLYEQYF. Here the CDR3 DNA reads TGCGCCAGCAGCCAAGATGCCGGGGACCTTTACGAGCAGTACTTC.

A remark on this clone: The sample has other DNA sequences that encode this CDR3 too. This chain uses TRBV7-9 with TRBJ1-2; TRBD1 matches 8 bases. Germline V lookup: CDR1 SEHNR, CDR2 FQNEAQ (reference sequence). J lost 1 base, V lost 4 bases, and 2 bases had no gene match. The CDR3 length is 14 residues. CDR3 in DNA: TGTGCCAGCAGCTCCGGACAGGGTAACTATGGCTACACCTTC. This translates into CASSSGQGNYGYTF.

This clone was detected once. The chain employs TRBV27 and TRBJ2-7; D uncertain. The CDR3 has 15 residues. Germline values: CDR1 MNHEY, CDR2 SMNVEV (reference sequence). V gave up 1 base and J gave up 2 bases, with 12 bases separating them. The CDR3 DNA reads as TGTGCCAGCAGTTTATGGTCCGGGCGCGCCTACGAGCAGTACTTC. This codes for CASSLWSGRAYEQYF.

This rearrangement joins TRBV27 to TRBJ2-1; 9 positions match TRBD1. The CDR3 is 14 residues long. J was trimmed by 6 bases and V by 5 bases; bases with no gene match: 5. Per the germline V gene, CDR1 is MNHEY and CDR2 is SMNVEV (reference sequence). CDR3 DNA sequence: TGTGCCAGCAGTCACAGGGGGCCTTCCAATGAGCAGTTCTTC. Translating gives CASSHRGPSNEQFF.

In the case of this clone: Other DNA sequences in the same sample also yield this CDR3. V is TRBV5-1 and J is TRBJ1-1; tentative D call: TRBD1 (5 bases). The CDR3 totals 14 residues. Germline V gene data show CDR1 as SGHRS and CDR2 as YFSETQ. Trimming removed 0 bases from V and 1 base from J, with 7 bases in between. The CDR3, as DNA: TGCGCCAGCAGCTTGGGGGGCGAGAACACTGAAGCTTTCTTT. Residues: CASSLGGENTEAFF.